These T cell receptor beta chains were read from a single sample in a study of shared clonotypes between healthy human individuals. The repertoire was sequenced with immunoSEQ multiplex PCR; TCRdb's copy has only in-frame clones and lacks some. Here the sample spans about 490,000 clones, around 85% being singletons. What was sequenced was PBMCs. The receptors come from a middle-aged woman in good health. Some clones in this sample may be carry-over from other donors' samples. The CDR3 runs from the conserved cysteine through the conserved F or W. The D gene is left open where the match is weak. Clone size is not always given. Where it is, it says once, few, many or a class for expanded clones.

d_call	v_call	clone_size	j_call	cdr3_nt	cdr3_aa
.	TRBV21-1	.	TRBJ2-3	TGTGCCAGCAATCTCAGGGGCACAGATACGCAGTATTTT	CASNLRGTDTQYF
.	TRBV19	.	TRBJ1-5	TGTGCCAGTAGGTCCCTTCAGAGTTACAATCAGCCCCAGCATTTT	CASRSLQSYNQPQHF
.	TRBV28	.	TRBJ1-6	TGTGCCAGCAGTTTATTGGGGACAAGCAATTCACCCCTCCACTTT	CASSLLGTSNSPLHF
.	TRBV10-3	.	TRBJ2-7	TGTGCCATCAGCGGGTCGGGGGAGTACTCCCACGAGCAGTACTTC	CAISGSGEYSHEQYF
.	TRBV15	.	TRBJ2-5	TGTGCCACCAGCAGAGATCTATGGGAGACCCAGTACTTC	CATSRDLWETQYF
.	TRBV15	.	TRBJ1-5	TGTGCCACCAGCAGAGGAAGTCAGGCTAGCAATCAGCCCCAGCATTTT	CATSRGSQASNQPQHF
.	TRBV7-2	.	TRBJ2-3	TGTGCCAGCAGCATCAACCGCGCGGTCGGAGATACGCAGTATTTT	CASSINRAVGDTQYF
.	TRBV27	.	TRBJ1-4	TGTGCCAGCAGTTTTTCTCGGGGTAAACTGTTTTTT	CASSFSRGKLFF
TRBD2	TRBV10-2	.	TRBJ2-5	TGCGCCAGCAGTGACAATAGCGGGGGATTCCAAGAGACCCAGTACTTC	CASSDNSGGFQETQYF
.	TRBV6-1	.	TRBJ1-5	TGTGCCAGCCATGGCGGGTCTCACCAAACCCAGCCCCAGCATTTT	CASHGGSHQTQPQHF
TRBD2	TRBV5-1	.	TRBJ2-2	TGCGCCAGCGGAGGACTAGCGGGAGGGGAGCTGTTTTTT	CASGGLAGGELFF
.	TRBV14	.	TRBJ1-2	TGTGCCAGCAACAAAAGACAGACCTCTAACTATGGCTACACCTTC	CASNKRQTSNYGYTF
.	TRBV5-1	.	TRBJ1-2	TGCGCCAGCAGCTTAGATGGCGGGGAAAAGGGCTACACCTTC	CASSLDGGEKGYTF
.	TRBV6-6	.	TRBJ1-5	TGTGCCAGCAGTTACACGGGGAATAGCAATCAGCCCCAGCATTTT	CASSYTGNSNQPQHF
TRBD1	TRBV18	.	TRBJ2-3	TGTGCCAGCTCACCAAGCTCGGACAGGGGAGATACGCAGTATTTT	CASSPSSDRGDTQYF
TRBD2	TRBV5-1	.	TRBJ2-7	TGCGCCAGCAGCTCTAGCGGGGGTTCCTACGAGCAGTACTTC	CASSSSGGSYEQYF
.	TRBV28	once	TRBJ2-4	TGTGCCAGCACACGGGAGCCCAAAAACATTCAGTACTTC	CASTREPKNIQYF
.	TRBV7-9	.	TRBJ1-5	TGTGCCAGCAGCTTAGCGGGGGGTCAGCCCCAGCATTTT	CASSLAGGQPQHF
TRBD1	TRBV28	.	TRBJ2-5	TGTGCCAGCAGGGGGGGGACAGGGGTGGAGACCCAGTACTTC	CASRGGTGVETQYF
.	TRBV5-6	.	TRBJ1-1	TGTGCCAGCGGCCCTCGAGGGGCTTGGACTGAAGCTCTCTTT	CASGPRGAWTEALF
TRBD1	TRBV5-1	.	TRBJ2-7	TGCGCCAGCACCTCAGGGGGCGAATACGAGCAGTACTTC	CASTSGGEYEQYF
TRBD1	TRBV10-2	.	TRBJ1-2	TGCGCCAGCAGTGTTCCAACAGGGGGACGTGGCTACACCTTC	CASSVPTGGRGYTF
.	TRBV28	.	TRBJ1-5	TGTGCCAGCCTTGCTCCCAATCAGCCCCAGCATTTT	CASLAPNQPQHF
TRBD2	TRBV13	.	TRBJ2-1	TGTGCCAGCAGCTTAGGGGCTAGCGGGAGTAATGAGCAGTTCTTC	CASSLGASGSNEQFF
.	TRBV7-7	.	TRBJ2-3	TGTGCTAGCAGCCCTCGCATATCCTCGCATAGGGCAACTTCGGATACGCAGTATTTT	CASSPRISSHRATSDTQYF